The clone carrying this TCR beta chain was recorded many times. Its antigen remains unknown. The lymph nodes were axillary draining lymph nodes from breast cancer patients. TCRdb called the multiplex PCR reads again in MiXCR, with one record for every CDR3 protein. The repertoire has roughly 260,000 distinct CDR3 sequences, under 35% of them found once; the top ten carry approximately 1%. This specimen comes from a study of breast tumors, draining lymph nodes, adjacent tissues. Points from the study as a whole: Tumors had less TCR diversity than lymph nodes, more than nontumor tissue. That most tumor T cells come from lymph nodes remained unproven. Luminal-like breast cancer showed significantly greater tumor-nontumor repertoire similarity than basal-like breast cancer did. Most tumor T cells seemingly derive from lymph node, then expand in tumor.

The V gene's germline CDR1 is SGHRS and CDR2 YFSETQ. V lost 0 bases and J lost 2; bases outside the gene matches: 5. This CDR3 comprises 18 residues. The chain carries TRBV5-1 and TRBJ2-6; 10 positions match TRBD2. This clonotype was obtained from a female donor with breast cancer. Some clones in this sample may be carry-over from other donors' samples. Source material: axillary lymph node tissue. The CDR3 sequence is CASSLAGSGRTGANVLTF. In DNA, the CDR3 is TGCGCCAGCAGCTTGGCGGGTAGCGGGAGGACTGGGGCCAACGTCCTGACTTTC.